A selection of T cell receptor beta chains follows, all from one sample in a study of blood T cell repertoires in COVID-19. Assay used: immunoSEQ multiplex PCR; TCRdb lists only in-frame clones, some missing. The table records 250,000 to 350,000 clones, around nine tenths of them present only once. The sequencing sample was made of PBMCs or T cells enriched from blood (not recorded which). These receptors came from a woman between 40 and 50 years old who had recovered from COVID-19. Both conserved end residues are part of each CDR3. D genes are given only for firm matches. Clone size is not always given. Where it is, it says once, few, many or a class for expanded clones.

size | length | D | J | V | CDR3 | DNA
few | 12 | - | TRBJ1-1 | TRBV29-1 | CSVERGNTEAFF | TGCAGCGTTGAGCGGGGGAACACTGAAGCTTTCTTT
- | 15 | TRBD2 | TRBJ2-7 | TRBV11-2 | CASSTLAGSSYEQYF | TGTGCCAGCAGCACCTTAGCGGGAAGTTCCTACGAGCAGTACTTC
few | 13 | - | TRBJ1-1 | TRBV2 | CASAAQQMAEAFF | TGTGCCAGCGCCGCCCAACAGATGGCTGAAGCTTTCTTT
- | 14 | - | TRBJ1-3 | TRBV21-1 | CATAARGRGNTIYF | TGTGCCACCGCGGCTAGGGGTCGTGGAAACACCATATATTTT
- | 14 | TRBD2 | TRBJ2-5 | TRBV4-1 | CASSQVGTRETQYF | TGCGCCAGCAGCCAAGTAGGGACTAGAGAGACCCAGTACTTC
- | 15 | TRBD1 | TRBJ2-1 | TRBV7-2 | CASRTGGTGSDEQFF | TGTGCCAGCAGAACTGGGGGGACAGGATCCGATGAGCAGTTCTTC
- | 14 | TRBD1 | TRBJ1-2 | TRBV27 | CASSGTGARSGYTF | TGTGCCAGCAGTGGGACAGGGGCGCGTAGTGGCTACACCTTC
- | 21 | - | TRBJ2-5 | TRBV30 | CAWSVSGRHWGLTSKRQTQYF | TGTGCCTGGAGTGTTTCCGGGCGTCACTGGGGCCTCACCAGCAAGAGACAGACCCAGTACTTC
- | 15 | TRBD2 | TRBJ2-3 | TRBV7-3 | CASSTIAGEGDTQYF | TGTGCCAGCAGCACGATAGCGGGAGAGGGAGATACGCAGTATTTT
few | 13 | - | TRBJ2-7 | TRBV7-9 | CASSLQVSDEQYF | TGTGCCAGCAGCTTGCAGGTTTCCGACGAGCAGTACTTC
- | 18 | - | TRBJ1-2 | TRBV7-9 | CASSFGRAGLFSNYGYTF | TGTGCCAGCAGCTTTGGGAGGGCAGGTCTTTTTTCCAACTATGGCTACACCTTC
- | 17 | - | TRBJ1-2 | TRBV3-1/TRBV3-2 | CASSQERTAFRNYGYTF | TGTGCCAGCAGCCAAGAAAGGACAGCGTTTCGGAACTATGGCTACACCTTC
- | 15 | - | TRBJ1-2 | TRBV6-5 | CASSYSGAQGYGYTF | TGTGCCAGCAGTTACTCGGGGGCGCAAGGGTATGGCTACACCTTC
many | 18 | - | TRBJ2-6 | TRBV4-3 | CASSQDTGVLSGANVLTF | TGCGCCAGCAGCCAAGATACGGGGGTCCTCTCTGGGGCCAACGTCCTGACTTTC
- | 15 | TRBD2 | TRBJ2-3 | TRBV7-9 | CASQLAGGNWDTQYF | TGTGCCAGTCAACTAGCGGGAGGAAATTGGGATACGCAGTATTTT
- | 16 | - | TRBJ2-1 | TRBV4-1 | CASSLRQGGSYNEQFF | TGCGCCAGCAGCCTCCGACAGGGAGGCTCCTACAATGAGCAGTTCTTC
- | 13 | - | TRBJ1-1 | TRBV5-1 | CASSLAPSGSAFF | TGCGCCAGCAGCTTGGCGCCCTCGGGGTCTGCTTTCTTT
- | 13 | - | TRBJ1-1 | TRBV28 | CASTPGMNTEAFF | TGTGCCAGCACCCCGGGTATGAACACTGAAGCTTTCTTT
- | 14 | - | TRBJ1-1 | TRBV19 | CASSIGVANTEAFF | TGTGCCAGTAGTATAGGAGTCGCCAACACTGAAGCTTTCTTT
once | 15 | TRBD1 | TRBJ2-3 | TRBV27 | CASSRGGPSTDTQYF | TGTGCCAGCTCGAGAGGGGGCCCTAGCACAGATACGCAGTATTTT
- | 12 | - | TRBJ2-7 | TRBV30 | CAWGRFTYEQYF | TGTGCCTGGGGCAGGTTCACCTACGAGCAGTACTTC
- | 14 | - | TRBJ1-2 | TRBV28 | CASRPRGQSYGYTF | TGTGCCAGCAGACCCCGCGGACAATCGTATGGCTACACCTTC
medium-sized | 14 | - | TRBJ2-3 | TRBV7-9 | CASSFAANTDTQYF | TGTGCCAGCAGCTTTGCTGCGAACACAGATACGCAGTATTTT
- | 15 | - | TRBJ2-1 | TRBV25-1 | CASSESPGSYNEQFF | TGTGCCAGCAGTGAATCCCCAGGGTCCTACAATGAGCAGTTCTTC
- | 14 | - | TRBJ1-1 | TRBV6-6 | CASRRGREGTEAFF | TGTGCCAGCAGACGTGGGCGAGAGGGCACTGAAGCTTTCTTT
- | 14 | - | TRBJ1-2 | TRBV14 | CASSQVPGDYGYTF | TGTGCCAGCAGCCAAGTACCGGGGGACTATGGCTACACCTTC
- | 14 | TRBD1 | TRBJ2-5 | TRBV5-1 | CASAPGTGAETQYF | TGCGCCAGCGCACCCGGGACAGGGGCTGAGACCCAGTACTTC
- | 15 | TRBD2 | TRBJ2-7 | TRBV10-3 | CAISDSGGASYEQYF | TGTGCCATCAGTGATTCGGGGGGGGCCTCCTACGAGCAGTACTTC
- | 13 | - | TRBJ1-1 | TRBV10-3 | CAIGSSMNTEAFF | TGTGCCATTGGGAGCAGCATGAACACTGAAGCTTTCTTT
once | 13 | - | TRBJ2-3 | TRBV28 | CASSWTDTDTQYF | TGTGCCAGCAGTTGGACAGACACAGATACGCAGTATTTT
- | 13 | - | TRBJ2-5 | TRBV28 | CASSLYSQETQYF | TGTGCCAGCAGTTTGTACAGTCAAGAGACCCAGTACTTC
- | 13 | TRBD1 | TRBJ1-6 | TRBV19 | CASSRWDSSPLHF | TGTGCCAGTAGTAGGTGGGACAGTTCACCCCTCCACTTT
- | 15 | TRBD2 | TRBJ2-7 | TRBV3-1/TRBV3-2 | CASSQVAGAGYEQYF | TGTGCCAGCAGCCAAGTAGCGGGAGCTGGCTACGAGCAGTACTTC
few | 15 | - | TRBJ1-1 | TRBV11-2 | CASSLAGGLSTEAFF | TGTGCCAGCAGCTTAGCTGGAGGGTTGAGCACTGAAGCTTTCTTT
- | 15 | - | TRBJ1-3 | TRBV9 | CASSGGRGSGNTIYF | TGTGCCAGCAGCGGCGGGCGCGGCTCTGGAAACACCATATATTTT
once | 17 | TRBD1 | TRBJ1-4 | TRBV7-8 | CASSPPGQGTTNEKLFF | TGTGCCAGCAGCCCCCCTGGACAGGGAACAACTAATGAAAAACTGTTTTTT
- | 13 | - | TRBJ2-1 | TRBV11-2 | CASSWGAYNEQFF | TGTGCCAGCAGCTGGGGGGCCTACAATGAGCAGTTCTTC
- | 13 | TRBD1 | TRBJ2-1 | TRBV7-9 | CAPGGEPYNEQFF | TGTGCCCCAGGGGGAGAGCCTTACAATGAGCAGTTCTTC
- | 17 | TRBD2 | TRBJ2-1 | TRBV14 | CASSQDRTSGRINEQFF | TGTGCCAGCAGCCAAGATCGGACTAGCGGGAGGATTAATGAGCAGTTCTTC
- | 16 | TRBD1 | TRBJ2-4 | TRBV27 | CASSLSTRTGETIQYF | TGTGCCAGCAGTTTATCCACACGGACAGGAGAGACCATTCAGTACTTC
- | 17 | TRBD2 | TRBJ2-2 | TRBV2 | CASSEGLAGGGTGELFF | TGTGCCAGCAGTGAAGGGCTAGCGGGAGGCGGGACCGGGGAGCTGTTTTTT
- | 19 | TRBD2 | TRBJ2-1 | TRBV11-3 | CASSLEGGLAHSSYNEQFF | TGTGCCAGCAGCTTAGAGGGGGGACTAGCGCATAGCTCCTACAATGAGCAGTTCTTC